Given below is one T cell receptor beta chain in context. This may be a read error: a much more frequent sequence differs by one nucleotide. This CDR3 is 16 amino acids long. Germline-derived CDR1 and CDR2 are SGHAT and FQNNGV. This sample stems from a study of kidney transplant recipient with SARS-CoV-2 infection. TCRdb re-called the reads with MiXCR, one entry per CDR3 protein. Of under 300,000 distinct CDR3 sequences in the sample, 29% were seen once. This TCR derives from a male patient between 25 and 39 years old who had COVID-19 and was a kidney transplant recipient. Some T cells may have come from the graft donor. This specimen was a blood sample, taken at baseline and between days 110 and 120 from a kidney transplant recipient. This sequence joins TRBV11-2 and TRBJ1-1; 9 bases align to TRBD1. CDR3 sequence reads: CASRSPPGQGITEVFF. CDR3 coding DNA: TGTGCCAGCAGATCCCCTCCAGGACAGGGGATCACTGAAGTTTTCTTT.